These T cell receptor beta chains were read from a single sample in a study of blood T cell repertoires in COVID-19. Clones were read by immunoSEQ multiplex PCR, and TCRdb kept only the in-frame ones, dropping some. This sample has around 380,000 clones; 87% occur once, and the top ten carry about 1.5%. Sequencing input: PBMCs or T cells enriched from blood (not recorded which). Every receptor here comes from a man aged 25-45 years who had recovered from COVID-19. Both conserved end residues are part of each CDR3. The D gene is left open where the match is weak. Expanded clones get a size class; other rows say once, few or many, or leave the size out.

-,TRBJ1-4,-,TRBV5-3,TGTGCCAGAAGCTTGAGGCTCCTCGGGACTAATGAAAAACTGTTTTTT,CARSLRLLGTNEKLFF
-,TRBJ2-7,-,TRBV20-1,TGCAGTGCCCCGGACTACGCTAAGCAGTACTTC,CSAPDYAKQYF
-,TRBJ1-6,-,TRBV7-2,TGTGCCAGCAGATCTGCACAGGGTTCCGCACCCCCCCTCCACTTT,CASRSAQGSAPPLHF
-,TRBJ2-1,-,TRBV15,TGTGCCACCAGCGTGACAGAGCCAAGACGGAGTGAGCAGTTCTTC,CATSVTEPRRSEQFF
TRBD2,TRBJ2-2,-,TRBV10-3,TGTGCCATCGTGGCAGGGAGGGACACCGGGGAGCTGTTTTTT,CAIVAGRDTGELFF
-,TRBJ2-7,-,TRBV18,TGTGCCAGCTCATACACTGAGGGTTACGAGCAGTACTTC,CASSYTEGYEQYF
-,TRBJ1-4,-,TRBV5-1,TGCGCCAGCAGCTTGGAACGGGGGAATGGCGAAAAACTGTTTTTT,CASSLERGNGEKLFF
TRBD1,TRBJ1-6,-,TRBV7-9,TGTGCCAGCAGCTCACAGGGGGCGGACTCACCCCTCCACTTT,CASSSQGADSPLHF
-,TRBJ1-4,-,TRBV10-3,TGTGCCATCAGTGATCAGGGGAAACTGTTTTTT,CAISDQGKLFF
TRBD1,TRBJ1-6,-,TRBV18,TGTGCCAGCTCACCCCTGGGACAGCGACAAAGGGATAATTCACCCCTCCACTTT,CASSPLGQRQRDNSPLHF
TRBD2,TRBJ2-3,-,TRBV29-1,TGCAGCGTTGTAATAGCGGGGGGATCCACAGATACGCAGTATTTT,CSVVIAGGSTDTQYF
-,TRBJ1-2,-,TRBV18,TGTGCCACCCGGGATTCAGCTAACTATGGCTACACCTTC,CATRDSANYGYTF
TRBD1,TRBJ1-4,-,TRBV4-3,TGCGCCAGCAGCCAAAATGTTGGGACAGGGAGTGAAAAACTGTTTTTT,CASSQNVGTGSEKLFF
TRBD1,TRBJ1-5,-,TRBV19,TGTGCCAGTAGTGGACAGGGGGCCGAGCTGAGCAATCAGCCCCAGCATTTT,CASSGQGAELSNQPQHF
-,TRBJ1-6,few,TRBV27,TGTGCCAGCAGTCAGCCCCAGGGGAGGGTGTATAATTCACCCCTCCACTTT,CASSQPQGRVYNSPLHF
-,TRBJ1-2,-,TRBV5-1,TGCGCCAGCCAGGGTAACTATGGCTACACCTTC,CASQGNYGYTF
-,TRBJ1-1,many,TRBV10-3,TGTGCCATCAGCGCTCAGGGCCTGAACACTGAAGCTTTCTTT,CAISAQGLNTEAFF
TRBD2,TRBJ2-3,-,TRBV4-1,TGCGCCAGCAGCCAAAGCGGGGGGTTCGCAGATACGCAGTATTTT,CASSQSGGFADTQYF
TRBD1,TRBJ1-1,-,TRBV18,TGTGCCAGCTCACCCCCCGGACAGGGGGCGCGGGGTGAAGCTTTCTTT,CASSPPGQGARGEAFF
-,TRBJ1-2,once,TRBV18,TGTGCCAGCTCACCACCGGGACAATTCAACTATGGCTACACCTTC,CASSPPGQFNYGYTF
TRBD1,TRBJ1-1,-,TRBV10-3,TGTGCCATCAGTGGGGATTTCCAGGGGGGCACTGAAGCTTTCTTT,CAISGDFQGGTEAFF
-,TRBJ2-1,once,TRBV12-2,TGTGCAAGTCGCTTAGAGAGGGGTAGCGGGGGACCTTACAATGAGCAGTTCTTC,CASRLERGSGGPYNEQFF
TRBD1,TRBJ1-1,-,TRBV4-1,TGCGCCAGCAGCCAACTTTTGGCAGGGGGCGCCCCTGAAGCTTTCTTT,CASSQLLAGGAPEAFF
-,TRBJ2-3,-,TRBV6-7,TGTGCCAGCAAAACAGAAACAGATACGCAGTATTTT,CASKTETDTQYF
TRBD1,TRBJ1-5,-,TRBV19,TGTGCCAGTAGTATAGGACAGGGGGATATTCAGCCCCAGCATTTT,CASSIGQGDIQPQHF
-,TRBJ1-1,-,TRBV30,TGTGCCTGGAGTTCGGTGGGCCGGAACACTGAAGCTTTCTTT,CAWSSVGRNTEAFF
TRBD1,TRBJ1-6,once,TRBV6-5,TGTGCCAGCAGCTTCGACAGGGGGCGGAATTCACCCCTCCACTTT,CASSFDRGRNSPLHF
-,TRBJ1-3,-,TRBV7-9,TGTGCCAGCAGCCCGACGGGATACTCTGGAAACACCATATATTTT,CASSPTGYSGNTIYF
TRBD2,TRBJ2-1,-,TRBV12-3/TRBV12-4,TGTGCCAGCAGTGCGCGGGGGTACAATGAGCAGTTCTTC,CASSARGYNEQFF
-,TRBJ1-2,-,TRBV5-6,TGTGCCAGCAGCTTGCCCGCAGACTATGGCTACACCTTC,CASSLPADYGYTF